Below are 9 T cell receptor beta chains sequenced from a single sample in a study of Ad26.COV2.S vaccination and SARS-CoV-2 variants. TCRdb keeps only in-frame clones here, not all; method: immunoSEQ multiplex PCR. This sample has about 480,000 clones, with about 83% found just once. Treatment indicated: roughly 20 received Ad26.COV2.S at low or high dose, single or two shots; about 5 received placebo; per-sample allocation not given. The study sampled participants on day 63 after the first vaccine or placebo injection. Sequenced here: peripheral blood, sampled in a trial of Ad26.COV2.S vaccine versus placebo. The receptor source for this set is a person between 18 and 60 years old who received the Ad26.COV2.S COVID-19 vaccine or a placebo.

This chain joins TRBV5-1 and TRBJ2-2, with D tentatively TRBD2 (6 bases). CDR3 size: 15 residues. CDR1 and CDR2 (germline): SGHRS, YFSETQ. V was pared by 1 base and J by 5 bases, with 12 bases between. CDR3 nucleotides: TGCGCCAGCAGCTTGAGGGGCGGGGATACCGGGGAGCTGTTTTTT. Amino acids: CASSLRGGDTGELFF.

The rearrangement joins TRBV6-2 or TRBV6-3 to TRBJ2-2; 12 bases line up with TRBD2. V was pared by 2 bases and J by 2 bases, with 3 bases of the junction left unmatched. The CDR3 extends over 17 amino acids. Germline CDR1 MNHEY, CDR2 SVGEGT. The CDR3 sequence: CASSYLAGGPNTGELFF. The DNA of the CDR3 is TGTGCCAGCAGTTACCTAGCGGGAGGGCCCAACACCGGGGAGCTGTTTTTT.

The chain joins TRBV9 to TRBJ1-1; D is uncertain. This CDR3 spans 16 amino acids. Trimming cost V 0 bases and J 0 bases, with 12 bases left between them. Germline lookup yields CDR1 SGDLS and CDR2 YYNGEE. CDR3 in amino acids: CASSVGLPGMNTEAFF. CDR3 nucleotide sequence: TGTGCCAGCAGCGTAGGTCTGCCGGGTATGAACACTGAAGCTTTCTTT. Together with reference TRBV9 and TRBJ1-1, the CDR3 gives the full variable domain: DSGVTQTPKHLITATGQRVTLRCSPRSGDLSVYWYQQSLDQGLQFLIQYYNGEERAKGNILERFSAQQFPDLHSELNLSSLELGDSALYFCASSVGLPGMNTEAFFGQGTRLTVV.

V gene TRBV6-5 combines with J gene TRBJ2-1, with D hard to call. The CDR3 is 11 amino acids. Trimming removed 5 bases from V and 2 bases from J, with 1 base in between. CDR1 is MNHEY and CDR2 is SVGAGI in the germline V gene. The CDR3 sequence is CASSTYNEQFF. The CDR3 coding sequence is TGTGCCAGCAGTACCTACAATGAGCAGTTCTTC.

The chain couples TRBV24-1 to TRBJ2-6; D gene ambiguous. The CDR3 sequence is 16 residues long. Germline CDR1 reads KGHDR; CDR2 reads SFDVKD. With 2 bases removed from V and 2 bases from J, the gap between germline ends came to 9 bases. CDR3 residues: CATSDYSTAGANVLTF. DNA for the CDR3: TGTGCCACCAGTGATTATTCAACAGCTGGGGCCAACGTCCTGACTTTC.

The chain carries TRBV28 and TRBJ2-1; 9 bases align to TRBD2. CDR1 MDHEN and CDR2 SYDVKM come from the germline V gene. The CDR3 is 16 residues long. V shed 6 bases and J 6 bases; nucleotides not matched to a gene: 12. CDR3 sequence reads: CASRPALAGRLNEQFF. CDR3 sequence (DNA): TGTGCCAGCAGGCCCGCTCTAGCGGGACGTCTCAATGAGCAGTTCTTC.

The J gene is TRBJ2-3, the V gene TRBV29-1; 8 nucleotides agree with TRBD2. Germline V gene sequence: CDR1 SQVTM, CDR2 ANQGSEA. V dropped 2 bases and J dropped 4; count of bases not matched to a gene: 2. This CDR3 spans 13 amino acids. The CDR3 DNA reads TGCAGCGTTGAAACGGGGGGGGCAGATACGCAGTATTTT. This sequence encodes CSVETGGADTQYF.

The CDR3 nucleotides are TGTGCCAGCAGCGTAGACAGGGGGGGCATAGAGCGGGCTTTCTTT. Protein: CASSVDRGGIERAFF. V is TRBV9 and J is TRBJ1-1; 8 nucleotides match TRBD1. The CDR3 sequence is 15 residues long. From germline, CDR1 is SGDLS and CDR2 YYNGEE. V gave up 0 bases and J gave up 11 bases; unmatched junction bases: 12.

The chain employs TRBV11-3 and TRBJ1-1; D unresolved. The V end was cut by 3 bases, the J end by 1 base, with 6 bases between. Germline V gene lookup returns CDR1 SGHNT and CDR2 YENEEA. The CDR3 consists of 13 residues. In nucleotides, the CDR3 is TGTGCCAGCAGCTTCGACCCGAACACTGAAGCTTTCTTT. This codes for CASSFDPNTEAFF.